This T cell receptor (beta chain) was retrieved from a study of T cell responses to AZD1222 COVID-19 vaccine. Germline V CDR1 and CDR2: SGHRS, YFSETQ. V lost 5 bases and J lost 4; bases outside the gene matches: 12. CDR3 length: 15 amino acids. Repertoires were generated with immunoSEQ multiplex PCR, while TCRdb's copy carries only in-frame clones and drops some. Among 200,000 to 300,000 clones listed, 80% to 95% were seen once. The chain recombines TRBV5-1 with TRBJ2-7, with 7 positions matching TRBD1. This clonotype was sampled from an adult in good health. The starting material was peripheral blood, obtained on day 0 of AZD1222 vaccination. The CDR3 here is CASRQTGNIGYEQYF. In DNA form, the CDR3 reads TGCGCCAGCAGACAGACAGGGAATATTGGGTACGAGCAGTACTTC. Supplemented by reference TRBV5-1 and TRBJ2-7, the full variable domain reads KAGVTQTPRYLIKTRGQQVTLSCSPISGHRSVSWYQQTPGQGLQFLFEYFSETQRNKGNFPGRFSGRQFSNSRSEMNVSTLELGDSALYLCASRQTGNIGYEQYFGPGTRLTVT.